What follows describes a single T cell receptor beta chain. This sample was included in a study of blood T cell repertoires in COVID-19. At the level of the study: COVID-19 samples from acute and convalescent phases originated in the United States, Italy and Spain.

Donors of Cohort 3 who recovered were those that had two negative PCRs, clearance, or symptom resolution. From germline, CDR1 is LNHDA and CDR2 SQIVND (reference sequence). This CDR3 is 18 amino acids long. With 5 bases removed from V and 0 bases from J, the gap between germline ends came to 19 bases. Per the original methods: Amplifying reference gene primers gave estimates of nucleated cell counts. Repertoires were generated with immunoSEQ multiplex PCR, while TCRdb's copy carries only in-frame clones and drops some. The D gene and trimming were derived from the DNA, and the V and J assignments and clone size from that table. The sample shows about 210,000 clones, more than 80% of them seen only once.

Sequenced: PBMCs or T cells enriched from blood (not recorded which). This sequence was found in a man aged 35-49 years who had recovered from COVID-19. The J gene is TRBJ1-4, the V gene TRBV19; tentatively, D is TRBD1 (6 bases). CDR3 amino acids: CASSSEEQGLPTNEKLFF. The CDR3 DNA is TGTGCCAGTAGTTCGGAGGAGCAGGGGTTACCAACTAATGAAAAACTGTTTTTT.